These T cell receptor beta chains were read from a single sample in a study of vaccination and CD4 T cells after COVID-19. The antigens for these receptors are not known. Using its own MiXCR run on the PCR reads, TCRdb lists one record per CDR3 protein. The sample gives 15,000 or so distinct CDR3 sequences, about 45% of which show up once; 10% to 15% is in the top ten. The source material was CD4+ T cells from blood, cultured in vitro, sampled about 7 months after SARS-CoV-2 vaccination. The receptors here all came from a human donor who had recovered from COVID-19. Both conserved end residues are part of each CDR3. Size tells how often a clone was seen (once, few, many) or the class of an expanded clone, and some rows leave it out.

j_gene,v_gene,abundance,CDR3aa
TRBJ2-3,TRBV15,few,CATSSPGRAYTDTQYF
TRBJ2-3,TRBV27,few,CASSSSGGAADTQYF
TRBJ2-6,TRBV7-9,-,CASSFGANVLTF
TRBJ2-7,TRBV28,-,CARAKPGEGYEQYF
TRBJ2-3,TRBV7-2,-,CASSVMTDTQYF
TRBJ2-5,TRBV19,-,CASRETSGRRETQYF
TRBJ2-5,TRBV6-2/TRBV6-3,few,CASSLAGEGEETQYF
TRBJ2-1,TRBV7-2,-,CASSLGSGRGNEQFF
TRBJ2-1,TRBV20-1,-,CSAFNPGRVNEQFF
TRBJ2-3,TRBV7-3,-,CASSPGGGGTDTQYF
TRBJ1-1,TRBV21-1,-,CASSNGCRGLLSTEAFF
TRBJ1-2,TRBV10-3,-,CAISAGTGFGYTF
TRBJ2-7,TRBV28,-,CASTKPGTVSYEQYF
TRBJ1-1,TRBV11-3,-,CASSPQGGYTEAFF
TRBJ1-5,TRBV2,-,CASSDDPGAQHF
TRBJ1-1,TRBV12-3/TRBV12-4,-,CASSPNWGTEAFF
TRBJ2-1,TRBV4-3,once,CASSQDTGASYNEQFF
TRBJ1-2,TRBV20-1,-,CSGNQGVGYGYTF
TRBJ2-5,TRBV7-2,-,CASSLNPASETQYF
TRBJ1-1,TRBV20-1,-,CSARGRGAEGLEAFF
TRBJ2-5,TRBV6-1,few,CASSPILAGGLKTQYF
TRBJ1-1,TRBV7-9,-,CASSSGPRNTEAFF
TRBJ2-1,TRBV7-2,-,CASSLAKTRSYNEQFF
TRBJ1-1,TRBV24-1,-,CATSDWGQTEAFF
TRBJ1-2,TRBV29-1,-,CSVGSNYGYTF
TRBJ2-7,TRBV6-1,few,CASSAATASSRTRQYF
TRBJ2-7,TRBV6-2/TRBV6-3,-,CASSYRPDRGGFSYEQYF
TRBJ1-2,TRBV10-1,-,CASRPGRVDYGYTF